This TCR beta chain was profiled in a study of cytomegalovirus exposure and HLA in healthy donors. Regarding this clone: Its antigen remains unknown.

Study-wide results and caveats: Later analysis reportedly placed an Asian-associated ancestry cluster below the roughly 680-donor mean in N-insertions. Later analysis placed DRB1 highest and HLA-C lowest in TCR association rates, which differed by HLA locus. For TCR beta chains, V- and J-gene trimming was later linked to a missense DCLRE1C variant.

The PCR contained 60 Vbeta and 13 Jbeta primers. Data came from immunoSEQ multiplex PCR; TCRdb stores just in-frame clones and leaves some out. The data hold 140,000 or so clones, with 70% observed a single time. This CDR3 contains 15 residues. V dropped 2 bases and J dropped 8 bases, with 13 bases sitting between them. Germline CDR1 MNHEY, CDR2 SMNVEV (reference sequence). The receptor comes from a woman aged 25 to 39 in good health and CMV-seronegative. V is TRBV27 and J is TRBJ1-6; D is possibly TRBD1 (5 bases). Material for sequencing was PBMCs. The CDR3 DNA is TGTGCCAGCAGTTTAGGGGGAAGGAGGGATTCACCCCTCCACTTT. It yields the protein CASSLGGRRDSPLHF.